This entry concerns a single T cell receptor beta chain. The entry originates in a study of blood T cell repertoires in COVID-19. On the study more broadly: COVID-19 samples collected from the United States, Italy and Spain covered acute and convalescent phases.

Germline lookup yields CDR1 DFQATT and CDR2 SNEGSKA (reference sequence). The CDR3 is 11 residues long. V was cut by 0 bases and J by 6 bases, with 6 bases left in between. Using immunoSEQ multiplex PCR, the repertoire was profiled, and TCRdb retains in-frame clones only, with some absent. The sample consists of 50,000 to 65,000 clones, roughly 80% of them appearing once. Sequencing used peripheral blood. This clonotype was obtained from a woman aged 55-70 years with acute or convalescent COVID-19. The chain employs TRBV20-1 and TRBJ2-7; D not resolved. CDR3 sequence: CSARDKFEQYF. The CDR3 DNA follows: TGCAGTGCTAGAGATAAATTCGAGCAGTACTTC.